This T cell receptor beta chain was documented in a study of shared clonotypes between healthy human individuals. Overall study results and limits: Clonotypes not shared had lower generation probabilities than those common to all four donors.

A note on this clone: Its matching antigen is unknown. The germline gene is not matched at one end of the junction; a read error may be the cause.

Sequenced by immunoSEQ multiplex PCR; TCRdb stores in-frame clones only, minus some. The sample holds around 2,000,000 clones; roughly 94% are singletons and the top ten take roughly 1%. CD45RO-negative, CCR7-positively selected cells formed the naive CD8 fraction, excluding terminally differentiated effector memory CD45RA+ cells. The sequence was obtained from a man between 18 and 35 years old in good health. The sequencing sample was made of naive CD8+ T cells sorted from blood.

As DNA, the CDR3 is TGTGCTAGCAGCCCTGCCTTGGACTACGAGCAGTACTTC. Its protein is CASSPALDYEQYF. The chain is built from TRBV7-7 and TRBJ2-7; no clear D gene. Germline assignment: CDR1 SSHAT and CDR2 FNYEAQ (reference sequence). The CDR3 consists of 13 residues. The full variable domain, with the rest looked up from reference TRBV7-7 and TRBJ2-7, is GAGVSQSPRYKVTKRGQDVTLRCDPISSHATLYWYQQALGQGPEFLTYFNYEAQPDKSGLPSDRFSAERPEGSISTLTIQRTEQRDSAMYRCASSPALDYEQYFGPGTRLTVT.